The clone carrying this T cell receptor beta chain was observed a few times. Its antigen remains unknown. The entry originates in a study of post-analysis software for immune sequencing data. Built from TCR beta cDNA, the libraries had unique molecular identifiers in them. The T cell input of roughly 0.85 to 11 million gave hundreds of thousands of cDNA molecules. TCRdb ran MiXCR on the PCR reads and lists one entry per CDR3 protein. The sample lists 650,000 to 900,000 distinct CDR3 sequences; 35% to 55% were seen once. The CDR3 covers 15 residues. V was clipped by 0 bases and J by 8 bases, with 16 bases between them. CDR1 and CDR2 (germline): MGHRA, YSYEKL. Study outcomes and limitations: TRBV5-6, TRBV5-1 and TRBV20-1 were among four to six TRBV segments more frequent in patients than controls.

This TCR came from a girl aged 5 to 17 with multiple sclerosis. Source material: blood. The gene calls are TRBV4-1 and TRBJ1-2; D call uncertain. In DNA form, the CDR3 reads TGCGCCAGCAGCCAAGATCTCGGGAGAGGGAGGGGCTACACCTTC. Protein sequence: CASSQDLGRGRGYTF.